This entry is about one TCR beta chain. A Seattle source enrolled patients during active infection and followed them longitudinally. CDR3 length: 13 amino acids. Germline V gives CDR1 MNHEY, CDR2 SVGAGI. Deletions cut 2 bases from V and 3 bases from J, with 8 bases between. This entry belongs to a study of blood T cell repertoires in COVID-19. Only in-frame clones appear in the TCRdb table, and some are missing; sequencing was by immunoSEQ multiplex PCR. The table shows about 370,000 clones, with more than 80% occurring only once. This clonotype was obtained from a woman aged 25-40 years with COVID-19, enrolled during active disease. The sample comprised peripheral blood. The V and J genes are TRBV6-5 and TRBJ2-7, with D unclear. The CDR3, as DNA: TGTGCCAGCAGTTACGCACGGAGCTACGAGCAGTACGTC. Amino acids: CASSYARSYEQYV.